These 24 T cell receptor beta chains were sequenced from one sample in a study of T cell responses to AZD1222 COVID-19 vaccine. Data came from immunoSEQ multiplex PCR; TCRdb stores just in-frame clones and leaves some out. The data contain tens of thousands of clones, about 91% of them seen just once; the ten biggest clones take up 9% to 12%. The sequencing used peripheral blood, collected on day 0 of MenACWY control vaccination. The receptor set was obtained from an adult in good health.

The CDR3 spells CASSLEGTNYGYTF. For the CDR3, the DNA is TGTGCCAGCAGCTTAGAAGGGACTAACTATGGCTACACCTTC. The chain carries TRBV7-3 and TRBJ1-2; D ambiguous. Germline CDR1 and CDR2: SGHTA and FQGTGA. The V gene lost 2 bases and the J gene lost 0 bases, with 7 bases spanning the gap. The CDR3 is 14 residues long.

The chain recombines TRBV7-3 with TRBJ2-3; D is unclear. The CDR3 length is 14 residues. V lost 1 base and J lost 2, with 7 bases in between. The V gene's germline CDR1 is SGHTA and CDR2 FQGTGA. In DNA, the CDR3 is TGTGCCAGCAGCTTAAGTCCTTCCACAGATACGCAGTATTTT. Translated: CASSLSPSTDTQYF.

The gene calls are TRBV5-1 and TRBJ2-1, with D possibly being TRBD2 (6 bases). The germline V gene encodes CDR1 SGHRS and CDR2 YFSETQ. Trimming removed 0 bases at V and 8 bases at J, with 15 bases between. CDR3 length: 15 amino acids. CDR3 loop: CASSLDAGYMDEQFF. CDR3 DNA sequence: TGCGCCAGCAGCTTGGACGCGGGGTATATGGATGAGCAGTTCTTC.

The rearrangement links TRBV29-1 to TRBJ2-3; perhaps TRBD2 as D (6 bases). V was pared by 5 bases and J by 0 bases, with 15 bases between. CDR3 length equals 15 residues. CDR1 and CDR2 from the germline V gene are SQVTM and ANQGSEA. The CDR3 reads CSVRLSGASTDTQYF. Written as DNA, the CDR3 is TGCAGCGTTCGTTTATCGGGAGCTAGCACAGATACGCAGTATTTT.

V is TRBV9 and J is TRBJ1-1; perhaps TRBD1 as D (5 bases). V lost 4 bases and J lost 5, with 12 bases in between. Germline V gene data show CDR1 as SGDLS and CDR2 as YYNGEE. This CDR3 has 13 residues. The CDR3 nucleotides read TGTGCCAGCAGCTTTGGGGCGGGGACTGAAGCTTTCTTT. It yields the protein CASSFGAGTEAFF.

Points on this clone: No DNA is shown, since the ends of the CDR3 on it are uncertain; the CDR3 is the one TCRdb lists. This chain connects TRBV21-1 to TRBJ2-5; the table's D call TRBD1 went unverified against the DNA. TRBV21-1 constitutes a pseudogene. The CDR3 sequence runs 17 residues, both termini included. CDR3 residues: CASNKVGQGILQETQYF.

This chain uses TRBV5-1 with TRBJ1-5, with D possibly TRBD1 on 5 matching bases. Trimming cost V 0 bases and J 7 bases, with 14 bases left between them. This CDR3 has 15 amino acids. CDR1 and CDR2 from the germline V gene are SGHRS and YFSETQ. The CDR3 region is CASSLEAGREQPQHF. CDR3 DNA: TGCGCCAGCAGCTTGGAAGCAGGGCGGGAACAGCCCCAGCATTTT. Supplemented by reference TRBV5-1 and TRBJ1-5, the full variable domain reads KAGVTQTPRYLIKTRGQQVTLSCSPISGHRSVSWYQQTPGQGLQFLFEYFSETQRNKGNFPGRFSGRQFSNSRSEMNVSTLELGDSALYLCASSLEAGREQPQHFGDGTRLSIL.

The chain employs TRBV10-3 and TRBJ2-7; 8 bases line up with TRBD1. Germline CDR1 and CDR2: ENHRY and SYGVKD. J lost 13 bases, V lost 0 bases, and 8 bases had no gene match. This CDR3 has 13 residues. The CDR3 reads CAISESLSDRGYF. For the CDR3, the DNA is TGTGCCATCAGTGAGTCGTTGTCAGACAGGGGATACTTC.

The V and J genes are TRBV3-1 (or the pseudogene TRBV3-2) and TRBJ1-6; possible D gene TRBD1, 6 bases. CDR1 and CDR2 from the germline V gene are LGHDT and YNNKEL (reference sequence). This CDR3 contains 16 residues. V lost 1 base and J 5 bases, leaving 12 bases between the germline ends. In nucleotides, the CDR3 is TGTGCCAGCAGCCAAGTTCCAGGGGTGAATAATTCACCCCTCCACTTT. It yields the protein CASSQVPGVNNSPLHF.

This clone was seen only a few times. The chain employs TRBV20-1 and TRBJ2-7; TRBD2 is a possible D gene (6 bases). V was shortened by 3 bases and J by 4 bases, with 13 bases between the two germline ends. Germline-derived CDR1 and CDR2 are DFQATT and SNEGSKA (reference sequence). The CDR3 length is 13 residues. The CDR3 DNA is TGCAGTGCTAGTAGTCCTAGCGCATACGAGCAGTACTTC. Its translation: CSASSPSAYEQYF.

The chain employs TRBV27 and TRBJ1-6; D is uncertain. Germline values: CDR1 MNHEY, CDR2 SMNVEV (reference sequence). Trimming shortened V by 2 bases and J by 8 bases, and 13 bases separated the two germline ends. CDR3 length: 15 amino acids. The CDR3 is CASSLNAGGYSPLHF. Written as DNA, the CDR3 is TGTGCCAGCAGTTTAAACGCCGGAGGATATTCACCCCTCCACTTT.

This chain uses TRBV5-6 with TRBJ1-2; 9 nucleotides agree with TRBD1. The J segment lost 7 bases and the V segment lost 7 bases, leaving 11 bases of the junction unmatched. The germline CDR1 and CDR2 sequences are SGHDT and YYEEEE. The CDR3 consists of 14 residues. CDR3 sequence: CASDTGQGIPGYTF. The DNA of the CDR3 is TGTGCCAGCGATACCGGACAGGGGATTCCTGGCTACACCTTC. The variable domain in full, with the rest retrieved from reference TRBV5-6 and TRBJ1-2, is DAGVTQSPTHLIKTRGQQVTLRCSPKSGHDTVSWYQQALGQGPQFIFQYYEEEERQRGNFPDRFSGHQFPNYSSELNVNALLLGDSALYLCASDTGQGIPGYTFGSGTRLTVV.

The chain uses TRBV9 and TRBJ2-5; a weak D match, TRBD2 (6 bases). V gave up 5 bases and J gave up 2 bases, with 10 bases separating them. The CDR3 contains 13 residues. The germline V gene has CDR1 SGDLS and CDR2 YYNGEE. CDR3 in amino acids: CASRRDQQETQYF. The CDR3 DNA is TGTGCCAGCAGGCGGGACCAACAAGAGACCCAGTACTTC.

The chain links TRBV11-2 to TRBJ2-3; D may be TRBD1 (6 bases). CDR3 size: 15 residues. From germline, CDR1 is SGHAT and CDR2 FQNNGV. V lost 0 bases and J lost 2, with 9 bases in between. This CDR3 is CASSLEGASTDTQYF. CDR3 in DNA: TGTGCCAGCAGCTTAGAGGGGGCCTCCACAGATACGCAGTATTTT.

This clone was counted only a few times. The V gene is TRBV7-9, the J gene TRBJ2-1; D is perhaps TRBD1 (6 bases). In germline, CDR1 is SEHNR, CDR2 FQNEAQ (reference sequence). Trimming pared 2 bases from V and 3 bases from J, leaving 11 bases between. CDR3 length equals 15 residues. The CDR3, as DNA: TGTGCCAGCAGCTTATTCCAGGGGAGCTACAATGAGCAGTTCTTC. Translating it yields CASSLFQGSYNEQFF. The entire variable domain, with the rest obtained from reference TRBV7-9 and TRBJ2-1, is as follows: DTGVSQNPRHKITKRGQNVTFRCDPISEHNRLYWYRQTLGQGPEFLTYFQNEAQLEKSRLLSDRFSAERPKGSFSTLEIQRTEQGDSAMYLCASSLFQGSYNEQFFGPGTRLTVL.

The table lists this clone with a count of one. The genes are TRBV10-3 and TRBJ2-2; D unresolved. In germline, CDR1 is ENHRY, CDR2 SYGVKD. CDR3 length: 14 residues. Trimming pared 7 bases from V and 0 bases from J, leaving 9 bases between. CDR3 amino acids: CAINSNSNTGELFF. DNA for the CDR3: TGTGCCATCAATTCCAATTCGAACACCGGGGAGCTGTTTTTT.

The rearrangement joins TRBV6-6 to TRBJ1-6; D is unresolved. This CDR3 comprises 15 residues. Germline V gene data show CDR1 as MNHNY and CDR2 as SVGAGI (reference sequence). Trimming removed 2 bases from V and 0 bases from J, with 5 bases in between. The CDR3 bases are TGTGCCAGCAGTTACGACCGCTCCTATAATTCACCCCTCCACTTT. This gives the protein CASSYDRSYNSPLHF.

This clone has only one observation. The chain combines TRBV7-2 with TRBJ1-3; 7 bases are shared with TRBD1. This CDR3 contains 16 residues. The junction had 2 bases not matched to a gene; V was cut back by 0 bases and J by 0 bases. Per germline, CDR1 SGHTA and CDR2 FQGNSA. Here the CDR3 DNA reads TGTGCCAGCAGCTTAGCGAGGGGGCCCTCTGGAAACACCATATATTTT. Protein: CASSLARGPSGNTIYF.

V is TRBV12-3 or TRBV12-4 and J is TRBJ1-5; unclear D gene. CDR3 length: 13 residues. V was trimmed by 6 bases and J by 5 bases, leaving 11 bases between them. In DNA, the CDR3 is TGTGCCAGCAGCCTATCTTCCTATCAGCCCCAGCATTTT. This encodes CASSLSSYQPQHF.

This clone was seen once. The chain recombines TRBV7-8 with TRBJ2-3; 10 nucleotides align to TRBD2. V shed 6 bases, J shed 2 bases, and the junction held 8 bases outside the gene matches. The CDR3 has 16 amino acids. Germline CDR1 SGHVS, CDR2 FQNEAQ. Here the CDR3 reads CASRRMTSGHTDTQYF. The CDR3 DNA reads TGTGCCAGCAGGCGGATGACTAGCGGGCACACAGATACGCAGTATTTT.

The rearrangement joins TRBV7-9 to TRBJ1-6, with 8 bases fitting TRBD1. V lost 2 bases and J lost 5; bases outside the gene matches: 8. The CDR3 loop spans 17 amino acids. CDR1 and CDR2 (germline): SEHNR, FQNEAQ (reference sequence). CDR3 DNA: TGTGCCAGCAGCTTAAGTTTCCAGGGGGCTAATAATTCACCCCTCCACTTT. Translating gives CASSLSFQGANNSPLHF. Full variable domain (missing parts from reference TRBV7-9 and TRBJ1-6): DTGVSQNPRHKITKRGQNVTFRCDPISEHNRLYWYRQTLGQGPEFLTYFQNEAQLEKSRLLSDRFSAERPKGSFSTLEIQRTEQGDSAMYLCASSLSFQGANNSPLHFGNGTRLTVT.

The V and J genes are TRBV5-6 and TRBJ2-3; D perhaps matches TRBD2 (5 bases). This CDR3 is 15 amino acids long. Germline CDR1 and CDR2: SGHDT and YYEEEE. V was cut by 5 bases and J by 4 bases, with 17 bases left in between. CDR3 nucleotides: TGTGCCAGCAGACTTGCCGCGCGGGCCGCAGATACGCAGTATTTT. Its protein is CASRLAARAADTQYF.

This chain connects TRBV30 to TRBJ2-7; perhaps TRBD2 as D (5 bases). The CDR3 is 13 residues long. From germline, CDR1 is GTSNPN and CDR2 SVGIG (reference sequence). Trimming cost V 5 bases and J 12 bases, with 23 bases left between them. The DNA of the CDR3 is TGTGCCTGGGGGGAGTTAGCCTACGAGCAGTGGTACTTC. Its translation is CAWGELAYEQWYF.

The chain joins TRBV6-2 or TRBV6-3 to TRBJ2-5, with a possible D match to TRBD2 (6 bases). Between the trimmed V and J ends, which lost 3 bases and 4 bases, there was a span of 18 bases. CDR3 length: 16 amino acids. Germline lookup yields CDR1 MNHEY and CDR2 SVGEGT. The CDR3 loop is CASSYGQGGRGETQYF. The CDR3 DNA is TGTGCCAGCAGTTATGGGCAGGGAGGTCGCGGAGAGACCCAGTACTTC.